This T cell receptor beta chain was documented in a study of blood T cell repertoires in COVID-19. Repertoires were generated with immunoSEQ multiplex PCR, while TCRdb's copy carries only in-frame clones and drops some. The sample includes over 350,000 clones, about 83% of them seen just once. V was clipped by 0 bases and J by 10 bases, with 14 bases between them. CDR1 SGDLS and CDR2 YYNGEE come from the germline V gene. The CDR3 is 15 amino acids. The clonotype originates from a woman aged 50 to 60 who had recovered from COVID-19. V usage is TRBV9 and J usage is TRBJ1-6, with D tentatively TRBD1 (5 bases). Material for sequencing was PBMCs or T cells enriched from blood (not recorded which). The CDR3 loop is CASSVASQGSSPLHF. The CDR3 DNA reads as TGTGCCAGCAGCGTAGCATCCCAGGGTAGCTCACCCCTCCACTTT.